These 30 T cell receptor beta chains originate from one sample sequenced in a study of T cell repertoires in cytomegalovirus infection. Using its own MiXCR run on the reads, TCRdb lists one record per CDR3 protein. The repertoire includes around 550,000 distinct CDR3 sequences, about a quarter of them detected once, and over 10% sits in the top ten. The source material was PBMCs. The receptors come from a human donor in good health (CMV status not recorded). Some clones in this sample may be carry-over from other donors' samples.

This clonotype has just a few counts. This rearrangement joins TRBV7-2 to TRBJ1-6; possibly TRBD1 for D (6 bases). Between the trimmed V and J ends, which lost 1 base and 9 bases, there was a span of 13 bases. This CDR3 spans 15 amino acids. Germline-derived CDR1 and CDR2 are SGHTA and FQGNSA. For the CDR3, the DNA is TGTGCCAGCAGCTTAGGTCAGGGGAACGGTTCACCCCTCCACTTT. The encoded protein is CASSLGQGNGSPLHF.

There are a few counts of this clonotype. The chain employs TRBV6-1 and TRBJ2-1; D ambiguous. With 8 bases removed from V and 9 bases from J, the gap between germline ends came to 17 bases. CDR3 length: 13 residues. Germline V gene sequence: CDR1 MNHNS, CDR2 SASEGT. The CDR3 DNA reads TGTGCCAGCCGGCCGGATCCCCCGGGTGAGCAGTTCTTC. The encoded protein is CASRPDPPGEQFF.

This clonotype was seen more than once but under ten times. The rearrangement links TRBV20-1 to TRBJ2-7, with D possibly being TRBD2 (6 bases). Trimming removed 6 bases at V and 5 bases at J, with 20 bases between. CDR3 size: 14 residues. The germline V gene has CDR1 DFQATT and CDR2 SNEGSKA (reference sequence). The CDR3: CSALAGTSPHEQYF. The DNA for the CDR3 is TGCAGTGCCCTGGCCGGGACTTCTCCCCACGAGCAGTACTTC.

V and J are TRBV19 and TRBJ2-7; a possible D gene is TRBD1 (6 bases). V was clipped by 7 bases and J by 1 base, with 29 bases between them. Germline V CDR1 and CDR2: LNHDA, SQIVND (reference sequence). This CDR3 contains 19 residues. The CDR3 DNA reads TGTGCCAGTATCCTCAAACCGGGACAAGGGCTTTTCCCTTCCTACGAGCAGTACGTC. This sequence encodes CASILKPGQGLFPSYEQYV.

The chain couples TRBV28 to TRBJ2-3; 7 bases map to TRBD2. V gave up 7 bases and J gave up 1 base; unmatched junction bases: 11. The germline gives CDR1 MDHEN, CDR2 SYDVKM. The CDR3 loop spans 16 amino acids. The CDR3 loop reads CASTLNGGLGTDTQYF. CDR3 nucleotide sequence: TGTGCCAGCACTCTGAACGGGGGGTTAGGCACAGATACGCAGTATTTT.

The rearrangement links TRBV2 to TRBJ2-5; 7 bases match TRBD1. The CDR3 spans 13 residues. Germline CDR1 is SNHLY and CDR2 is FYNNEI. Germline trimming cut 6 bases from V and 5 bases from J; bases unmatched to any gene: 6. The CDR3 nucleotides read TGTGCCAGCAGCCCGACAGGGAGTGAGACCCAGTACTTC. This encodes CASSPTGSETQYF.

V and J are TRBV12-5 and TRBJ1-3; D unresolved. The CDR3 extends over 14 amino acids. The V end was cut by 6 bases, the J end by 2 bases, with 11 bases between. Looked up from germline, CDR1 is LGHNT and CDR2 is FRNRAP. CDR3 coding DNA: TGTGCTAGTGGGAGAACAGAGACTGGAAACACCATATATTTT. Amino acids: CASGRTETGNTIYF.

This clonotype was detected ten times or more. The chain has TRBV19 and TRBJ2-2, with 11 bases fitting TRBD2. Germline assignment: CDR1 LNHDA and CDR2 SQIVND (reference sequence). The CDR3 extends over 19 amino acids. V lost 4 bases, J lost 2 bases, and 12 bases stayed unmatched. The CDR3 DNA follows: TGTGCCAGTAGTAAGGGAAGACTAGCGGGACGAATAAACACCGGGGAGCTGTTTTTT. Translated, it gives CASSKGRLAGRINTGELFF.

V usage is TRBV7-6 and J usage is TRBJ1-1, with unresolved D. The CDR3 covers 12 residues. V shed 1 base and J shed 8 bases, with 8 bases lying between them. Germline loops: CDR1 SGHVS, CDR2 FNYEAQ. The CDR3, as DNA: TGTGCCAGCAGCTTAGGGGAGGCAGAAGCTTTCTTT. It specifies CASSLGEAEAFF.

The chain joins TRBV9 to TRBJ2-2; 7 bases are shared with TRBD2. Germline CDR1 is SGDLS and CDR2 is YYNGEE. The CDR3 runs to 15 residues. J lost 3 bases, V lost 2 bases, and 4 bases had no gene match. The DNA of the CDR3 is TGTGCCAGCAGCGTGGCTAGCGGCTACACCGGGGAGCTGTTTTTT. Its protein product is CASSVASGYTGELFF. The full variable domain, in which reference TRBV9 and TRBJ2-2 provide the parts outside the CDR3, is DSGVTQTPKHLITATGQRVTLRCSPRSGDLSVYWYQQSLDQGLQFLIQYYNGEERAKGNILERFSAQQFPDLHSELNLSSLELGDSALYFCASSVASGYTGELFFGEGSRLTVL.

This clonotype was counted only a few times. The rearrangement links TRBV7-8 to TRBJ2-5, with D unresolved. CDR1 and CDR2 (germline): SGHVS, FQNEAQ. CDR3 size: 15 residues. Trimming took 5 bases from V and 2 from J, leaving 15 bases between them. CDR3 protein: CASSRGREIQETQYF. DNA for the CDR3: TGTGCCAGCAGCAGAGGACGAGAAATTCAAGAGACCCAGTACTTC.

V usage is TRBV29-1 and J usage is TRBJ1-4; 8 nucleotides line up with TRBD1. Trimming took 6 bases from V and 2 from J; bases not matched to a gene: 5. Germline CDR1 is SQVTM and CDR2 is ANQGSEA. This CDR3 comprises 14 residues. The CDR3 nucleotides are TGCAGCGTGGCCCAGGGGGCTACTAATGAAAAACTGTTTTTT. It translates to CSVAQGATNEKLFF.

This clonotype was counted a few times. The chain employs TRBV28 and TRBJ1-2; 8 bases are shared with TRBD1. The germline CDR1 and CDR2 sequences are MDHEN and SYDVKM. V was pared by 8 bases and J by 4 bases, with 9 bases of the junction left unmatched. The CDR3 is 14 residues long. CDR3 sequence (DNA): TGTGCCAGCGGACCTCCCGGGACAGGCTATGGCTACACCTTC. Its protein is CASGPPGTGYGYTF.

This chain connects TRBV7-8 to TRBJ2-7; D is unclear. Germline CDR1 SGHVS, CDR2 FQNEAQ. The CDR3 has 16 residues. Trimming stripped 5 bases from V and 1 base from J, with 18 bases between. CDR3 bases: TGTGCCAGCAGCGTAGAAAACAGTTCCCGATCCTACGAGCAGTACGTC. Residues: CASSVENSSRSYEQYV.

The CDR3 DNA is TGTGCCAGCCCTACAGGGCCCACCAGGGGTGAGCAGTACGTC. It specifies CASPTGPTRGEQYV. The chain recombines TRBV19 with TRBJ2-7; tentative D call: TRBD1 (6 bases). The CDR3 has 14 residues. Germline V gene data show CDR1 as LNHDA and CDR2 as SQIVND (reference sequence). V lost 9 bases, J lost 7 bases, and 22 bases lay in between.

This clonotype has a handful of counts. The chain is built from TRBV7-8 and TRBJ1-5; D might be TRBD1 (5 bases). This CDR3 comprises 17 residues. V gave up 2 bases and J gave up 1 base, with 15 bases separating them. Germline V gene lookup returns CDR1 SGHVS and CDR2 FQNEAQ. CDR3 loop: CASSLSTGTSSNQPQHF. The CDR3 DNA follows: TGTGCCAGCAGCTTATCCACCGGGACTTCCAGCAATCAGCCCCAGCATTTT. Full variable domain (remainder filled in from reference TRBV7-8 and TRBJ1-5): GAGVSQSPRYKVAKRGQDVALRCDPISGHVSLFWYQQALGQGPEFLTYFQNEAQLDKSGLPSDRFFAERPEGSVSTLKIQRTQQEDSAVYLCASSLSTGTSSNQPQHFGDGTRLSIL.

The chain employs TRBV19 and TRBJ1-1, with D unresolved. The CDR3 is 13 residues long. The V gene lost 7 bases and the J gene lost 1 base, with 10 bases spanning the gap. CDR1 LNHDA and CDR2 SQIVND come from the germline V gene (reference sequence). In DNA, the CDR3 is TGTGCCAGTACGGGGTGGGGGAACACTGAAGCTTTCTTT. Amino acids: CASTGWGNTEAFF.

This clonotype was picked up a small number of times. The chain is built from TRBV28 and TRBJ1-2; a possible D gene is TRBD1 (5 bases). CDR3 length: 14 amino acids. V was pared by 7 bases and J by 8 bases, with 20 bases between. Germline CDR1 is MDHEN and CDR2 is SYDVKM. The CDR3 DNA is TGTGCCAGCATTTCCCCCGGGACCAGCATGGGCTACACCTTC. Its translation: CASISPGTSMGYTF.

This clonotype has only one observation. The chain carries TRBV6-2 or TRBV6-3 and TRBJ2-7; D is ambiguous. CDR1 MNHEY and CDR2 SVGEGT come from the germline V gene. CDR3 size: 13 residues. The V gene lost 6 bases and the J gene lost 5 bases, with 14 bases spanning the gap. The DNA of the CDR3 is TGTGCCAGCAGGACCTACCCAACGGACGAGCAGTACGTC. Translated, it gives CASRTYPTDEQYV.

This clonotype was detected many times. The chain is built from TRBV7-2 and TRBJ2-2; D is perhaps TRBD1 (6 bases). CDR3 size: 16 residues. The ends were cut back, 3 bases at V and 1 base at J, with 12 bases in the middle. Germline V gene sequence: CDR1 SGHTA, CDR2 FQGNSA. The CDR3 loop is CASSFGQSLNTGELFF. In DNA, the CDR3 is TGTGCCAGCAGCTTTGGACAGTCGCTGAACACCGGGGAGCTGTTTTTT.

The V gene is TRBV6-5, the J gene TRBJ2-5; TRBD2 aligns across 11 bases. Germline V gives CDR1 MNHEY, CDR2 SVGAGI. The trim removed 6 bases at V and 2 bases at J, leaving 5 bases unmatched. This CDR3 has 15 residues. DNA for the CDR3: TGTGCCAGCAGCGAAATAGCGGGAGGGCAAGAGACCCAGTACTTC. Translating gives CASSEIAGGQETQYF.

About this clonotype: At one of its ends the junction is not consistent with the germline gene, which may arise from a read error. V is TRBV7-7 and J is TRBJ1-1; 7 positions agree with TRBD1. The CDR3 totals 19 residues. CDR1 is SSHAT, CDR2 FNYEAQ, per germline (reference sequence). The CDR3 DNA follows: TGTGCTAGCAGCCCCTTTACCCAAGGCCTGACAGGGCCGAACACTGAAGCTTTCTTT. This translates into CASSPFTQGLTGPNTEAFF.

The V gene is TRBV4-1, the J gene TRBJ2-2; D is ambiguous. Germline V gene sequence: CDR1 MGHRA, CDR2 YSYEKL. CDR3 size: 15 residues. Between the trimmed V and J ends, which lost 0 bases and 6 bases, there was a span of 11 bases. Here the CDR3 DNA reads TGCGCCAGCAGCCAAGATCTGGGCCTTTCCGGGGAGCTGTTTTTT. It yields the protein CASSQDLGLSGELFF.

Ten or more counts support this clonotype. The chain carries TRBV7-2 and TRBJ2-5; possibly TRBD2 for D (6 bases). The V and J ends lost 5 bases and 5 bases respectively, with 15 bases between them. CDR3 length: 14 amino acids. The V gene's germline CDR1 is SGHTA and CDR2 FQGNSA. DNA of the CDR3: TGTGCCAGCAGCATCCGGGGGTCTAGTGAGACCCAGTACTTC. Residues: CASSIRGSSETQYF.

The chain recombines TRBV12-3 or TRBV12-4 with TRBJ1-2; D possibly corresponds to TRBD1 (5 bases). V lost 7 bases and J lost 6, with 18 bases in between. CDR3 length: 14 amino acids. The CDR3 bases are TGTGCCAGCATCGTGCAGGGCCTGAGGAATGGCTACACCTTC. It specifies CASIVQGLRNGYTF.

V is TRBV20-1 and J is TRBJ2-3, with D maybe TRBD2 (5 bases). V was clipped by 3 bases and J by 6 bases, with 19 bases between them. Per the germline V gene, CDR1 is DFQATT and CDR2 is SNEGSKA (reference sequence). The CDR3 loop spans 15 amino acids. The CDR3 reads CSASPPERGRDTQYF. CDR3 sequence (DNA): TGCAGTGCTAGCCCCCCGGAACGGGGTCGGGATACGCAGTATTTT.

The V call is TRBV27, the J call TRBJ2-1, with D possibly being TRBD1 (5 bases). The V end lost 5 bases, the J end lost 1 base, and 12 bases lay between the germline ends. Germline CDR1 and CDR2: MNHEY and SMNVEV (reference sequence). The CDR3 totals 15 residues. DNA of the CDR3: TGTGCCAGCAGTCTAGAGCAGGGATCCTACAATGAGCAGTTCTTC. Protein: CASSLEQGSYNEQFF.

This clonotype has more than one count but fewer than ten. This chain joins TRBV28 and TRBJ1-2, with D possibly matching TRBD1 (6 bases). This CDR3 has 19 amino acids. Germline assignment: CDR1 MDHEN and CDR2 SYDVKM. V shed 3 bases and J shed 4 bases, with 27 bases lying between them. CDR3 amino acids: CASSFLPVAGGHRSYGYTF. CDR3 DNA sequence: TGTGCCAGCAGTTTCCTACCAGTGGCCGGGGGACATCGTAGCTATGGCTACACCTTC.

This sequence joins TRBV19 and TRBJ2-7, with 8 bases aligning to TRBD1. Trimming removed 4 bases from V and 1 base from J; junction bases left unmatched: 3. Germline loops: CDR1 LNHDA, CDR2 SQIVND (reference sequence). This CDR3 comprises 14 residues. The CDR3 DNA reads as TGTGCCAGTAGTACCCGGGACAGGTCCTACGAGCAGTACTTC. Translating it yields CASSTRDRSYEQYF.

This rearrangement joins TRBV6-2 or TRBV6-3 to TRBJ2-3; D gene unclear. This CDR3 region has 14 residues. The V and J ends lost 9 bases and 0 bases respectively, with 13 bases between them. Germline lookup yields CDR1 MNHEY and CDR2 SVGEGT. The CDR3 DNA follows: TGTGCCAGTGGGATCCCGACTAGCACAGATACGCAGTATTTT. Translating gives CASGIPTSTDTQYF.